Each of the 28 T cell receptor beta chains below was sequenced from the same sample in a study of shared clonotypes between healthy human individuals. Naive CD8 populations comprised CD45RO-negative cells positively selected for CCR7, excluding terminally differentiated effector memory CD45RA+ cells. Produced via immunoSEQ multiplex PCR; TCRdb's table is partial and in-frame only. The data contain hundreds of thousands of clones, 95% to 96% of them singletons. Specimen: naive CD8+ T cells sorted from blood. All receptors come from a woman in her 30s in good health.

This chain joins TRBV5-1 and TRBJ2-1; 10 nucleotides match TRBD2. Germline V CDR1 and CDR2: SGHRS, YFSETQ. The CDR3 length is 20 residues. V trimming: 0 bases; J trimming: 3 bases; junction bases outside the gene matches: 15. The CDR3 nucleotides read TGCGCCAGCAGCTTGGCCTTAGGTGGTACTAGCGGGACACTCTACAATGAGCAGTTCTTC. Its translation is CASSLALGGTSGTLYNEQFF.

The chain uses TRBV27 and TRBJ2-2; tentative D call: TRBD2 (6 bases). Trimming removed 6 bases at V and 1 base at J, with 9 bases between. The germline V gene encodes CDR1 MNHEY and CDR2 SMNVEV (reference sequence). The CDR3 extends over 14 amino acids. CDR3 nucleotides: TGTGCCAGCAGAGGAGGGAAGAACACCGGGGAGCTGTTTTTT. As protein: CASRGGKNTGELFF.

The J gene is TRBJ2-1, the V gene TRBV10-2; no reliable D call. The CDR3 covers 15 residues. Germline V CDR1 and CDR2: WSHSY, SAAADI. With 3 bases removed from V and 0 bases from J, the gap between germline ends came to 9 bases. Here the CDR3 DNA reads TGCGCCAGCAGTGATCCCAGGAGCTCCTACAATGAGCAGTTCTTC. Translation: CASSDPRSSYNEQFF.

CDR3 loop: CASSLTPGQGSYEQYF. The CDR3 DNA is TGCGCCAGCAGCTTGACGCCGGGACAGGGATCCTACGAGCAGTACTTC. The rearrangement uses TRBV5-1 and TRBJ2-7; 9 nucleotides line up with TRBD1. CDR3 length: 16 amino acids. CDR1 is SGHRS, CDR2 YFSETQ, per germline. V lost 1 base to trimming and J lost 1 base; unmatched junction nucleotides: 6.

The chain combines TRBV5-4 with TRBJ1-1; D is perhaps TRBD1 (5 bases). CDR3 length: 12 amino acids. The ends were cut back, 5 bases at V and 5 bases at J, with 10 bases in the middle. From germline, CDR1 is SGHNT and CDR2 YYREEE (reference sequence). CDR3 sequence (DNA): TGTGCCAGCAGAGTAGAGGGGACTGAAGCTTTCTTT. Residues: CASRVEGTEAFF.

This chain joins TRBV15 and TRBJ2-2; no definite D call. Germline CDR1 LNHNV, CDR2 YYDKDF (reference sequence). V lost 3 bases, J lost 5 bases, and 22 bases lay in between. There are 18 residues in the CDR3. The CDR3 DNA reads as TGTGCCACCAGCAGGCACCCTCGCTTTAGGGCCCCAACCGGGGAGCTGTTTTTT. This encodes CATSRHPRFRAPTGELFF.

This sequence joins TRBV29-1 and TRBJ1-2; D uncertain. Per germline, CDR1 SQVTM and CDR2 ANQGSEA. Trimming left V 3 bases short and J 3 bases short, with 14 bases between. The CDR3 extends over 14 amino acids. The CDR3 region has the DNA TGCAGCGTTGAGGGTTGGGATTTGGACTATGGCTACACCTTC. The encoded protein is CSVEGWDLDYGYTF.

The CDR3 sequence is CASSAGQGYSPLHF. The CDR3 DNA is TGTGCCAGCAGTGCGGGACAGGGGTATTCACCCCTCCACTTT. V is TRBV27 and J is TRBJ1-6, with 10 positions matching TRBD1. The CDR3 has 14 residues. The germline gives CDR1 MNHEY, CDR2 SMNVEV (reference sequence). With 5 bases clipped from V and 8 bases from J, the junction kept 3 bases outside the gene matches.

The rearrangement links TRBV28 to TRBJ2-3, with D tentatively TRBD2 (6 bases). V lost 8 bases and J lost 3, with 12 bases in between. The CDR3 has 13 residues. Germline CDR1 MDHEN, CDR2 SYDVKM. The CDR3 DNA is TGTGCCAGCGGGTTTCGGGGGACAGATACGCAGTATTTT. This translates into CASGFRGTDTQYF.

The V call is TRBV9, the J call TRBJ2-4; 7 nucleotides match TRBD1. The germline V gene has CDR1 SGDLS and CDR2 YYNGEE. This CDR3 has 15 residues. The J segment lost 6 bases and the V segment lost 3 bases, leaving 9 bases of the junction unmatched. The CDR3 nucleotides are TGTGCCAGCAGCGACCCGGACAGGAACGGAAACATTCAGTACTTC. It codes for CASSDPDRNGNIQYF.

This chain connects TRBV4-2 to TRBJ1-1; tentatively, D is TRBD1 (6 bases). Germline V gene data show CDR1 as LGHNA and CDR2 as YNFKEQ. The CDR3 has 13 residues. Trimming took 1 base from V and 5 from J, leaving 8 bases between them. CDR3 sequence: CASSQGDRTEAFF. CDR3 DNA sequence: TGTGCCAGCAGCCAAGGAGACAGGACTGAAGCTTTCTTT.

The chain has TRBV6-5 and TRBJ2-1; maybe TRBD1 (5 bases). V was cut by 3 bases and J by 0 bases, with 9 bases left in between. Germline V lookup: CDR1 MNHEY, CDR2 SVGAGI. The CDR3 is made up of 15 amino acids. The CDR3 protein is CASSYDRGSYNEQFF. DNA of the CDR3: TGTGCCAGCAGTTATGACAGAGGCTCCTACAATGAGCAGTTCTTC.

The gene calls are TRBV6-6 and TRBJ2-7; the match to TRBD2 covers 8 bases. Losses at the gene ends were 7 bases for V and 6 bases for J; bases not matched to a gene: 11. Germline V gene lookup returns CDR1 MNHNY and CDR2 SVGAGI (reference sequence). The CDR3 length is 14 residues. The CDR3 DNA reads TGTGCCAGCACCTTCTCGACTAGCGCTTCCGAGCAGTACTTC. Its protein is CASTFSTSASEQYF.

This rearrangement joins TRBV19 to TRBJ1-2, with D possibly TRBD1 on 6 matching bases. CDR1 LNHDA and CDR2 SQIVND come from the germline V gene (reference sequence). V shed 6 bases and J shed 4 bases, with 12 bases lying between them. CDR3 length: 13 amino acids. CDR3 in amino acids: CASRGGPAYGYTF. The CDR3 DNA sequence: TGTGCCAGTAGAGGGGGGCCAGCCTATGGCTACACCTTC.

V is TRBV5-6 and J is TRBJ2-5, with D possibly TRBD1 on 5 matching bases. Trimming removed 0 bases at V and 5 bases at J, with 14 bases between. Germline V gives CDR1 SGHDT, CDR2 YYEEEE. The CDR3 contains 15 residues. The CDR3 DNA is TGTGCCAGCAGCTTGGCGGAGACAGCTAAGGAGACCCAGTACTTC. It codes for CASSLAETAKETQYF. Looking up the rest from reference TRBV5-6 and TRBJ2-5 gives the full variable domain: DAGVTQSPTHLIKTRGQQVTLRCSPKSGHDTVSWYQQALGQGPQFIFQYYEEEERQRGNFPDRFSGHQFPNYSSELNVNALLLGDSALYLCASSLAETAKETQYFGPGTRLLVL.

The genes are TRBV5-1 and TRBJ1-1; TRBD1 is a possible D gene (6 bases). In germline, CDR1 is SGHRS, CDR2 YFSETQ. V was shortened by 5 bases and J by 5 bases, with 13 bases between the two germline ends. The length of the CDR3 is 13 residues. The CDR3 here is CASSTDSGTEAFF. In DNA form, the CDR3 reads TGCGCCAGCAGTACGGACAGTGGGACTGAAGCTTTCTTT.

V and J are TRBV27 and TRBJ1-1; D uncertain. The CDR3 is 15 residues long. The germline V and J ends were trimmed by 4 bases and 1 base, with 13 bases remaining between them. Germline loops: CDR1 MNHEY, CDR2 SMNVEV (reference sequence). As DNA, the CDR3 is TGTGCCAGCAGTTACTACCCCAGCAGGAACACTGAAGCTTTCTTT. It yields the protein CASSYYPSRNTEAFF.

This CDR3 reads CASSQDPRRSLNTEAFF. DNA for the CDR3: TGCGCCAGCAGCCAAGATCCAAGGAGATCGCTGAACACTGAAGCTTTCTTT. The rearrangement joins TRBV4-1 to TRBJ1-1; D remains unclear. The CDR3 is 17 residues long. Germline lookup yields CDR1 MGHRA and CDR2 YSYEKL. Trimming took 0 bases from V and 0 from J, leaving 14 bases between them.

This chain links TRBV5-1 with TRBJ2-1, with D possibly being TRBD2 (5 bases). The germline V gene encodes CDR1 SGHRS and CDR2 YFSETQ. The CDR3 sequence is 17 residues long. V dropped 0 bases and J dropped 1 base, with 14 bases sitting between them. The CDR3 here is CASSLAFSSGSYNEQFF. The CDR3 region has the DNA TGCGCCAGCAGCTTGGCGTTTAGCAGCGGTTCCTACAATGAGCAGTTCTTC.

J is TRBJ2-3 and V is TRBV19; 11 positions match TRBD2. The CDR3 consists of 17 residues. J lost 4 bases, V lost 3 bases, and 9 bases had no gene match. Per germline, CDR1 LNHDA and CDR2 SQIVND (reference sequence). The CDR3 here is CASSIELTSGESDTQYF. The CDR3 bases are TGTGCCAGTAGTATCGAATTGACTAGCGGGGAGTCAGATACGCAGTATTTT. The variable domain in full, with the rest retrieved from reference TRBV19 and TRBJ2-3, is DGGITQSPKYLFRKEGQNVTLSCEQNLNHDAMYWYRQDPGQGLRLIYYSQIVNDFQKGDIAEGYSVSREKKESFPLTVTSAQKNPTAFYLCASSIELTSGESDTQYFGPGTRLTVL.

V and J are TRBV19 and TRBJ2-3; 11 bases align to TRBD2. The CDR3 loop spans 15 amino acids. CDR1 and CDR2 from the germline V gene are LNHDA and SQIVND (reference sequence). The J segment lost 3 bases and the V segment lost 6 bases, leaving 5 bases of the junction unmatched. This chain's CDR3 is CASSEGLADTDTQYF. DNA of the CDR3: TGTGCCAGTAGCGAGGGACTAGCGGATACAGATACGCAGTATTTT.

The gene calls are TRBV28 and TRBJ2-1; D is ambiguous. Germline V gene lookup returns CDR1 MDHEN and CDR2 SYDVKM. Trimming shortened V by 8 bases and J by 0 bases, and 5 bases separated the two germline ends. The CDR3 consists of 12 residues. CDR3 residues: CASGSSYNEQFF. In DNA form, the CDR3 reads TGTGCCAGCGGTAGCTCCTACAATGAGCAGTTCTTC.

About this clone: Other DNA variants within this sample encode the same CDR3. The chain employs TRBV10-1 and TRBJ2-7; no clear D gene. The CDR3 totals 11 residues. V was clipped by 3 bases and J by 4 bases, with 4 bases between them. CDR1 is WNHNN, CDR2 SYGVQD, per germline (reference sequence). CDR3: CASSEAYEQYF. CDR3 nucleotide sequence: TGCGCCAGCAGTGAAGCGTACGAGCAGTACTTC.

This clone was counted a single time. The rearrangement joins TRBV5-6 to TRBJ1-5; the D gene is possibly TRBD1 (5 bases). CDR1 and CDR2 (germline): SGHDT, YYEEEE. The CDR3 is 16 amino acids. V shed 0 bases and J shed 2 bases, with 12 bases lying between them. CDR3 nucleotide sequence: TGTGCCAGCAGCTTGGGTCACGCGGGGGGCAATCAGCCCCAGCATTTT. It encodes CASSLGHAGGNQPQHF.

The chain recombines TRBV14 with TRBJ2-1; 13 positions agree with TRBD2. The CDR3 totals 16 residues. Germline CDR1 reads SGHDN; CDR2 reads FVKESK. J was trimmed by 8 bases and V by 6 bases; bases with no gene match: 10. In DNA form, the CDR3 reads TGTGCCAGCAGTCCGGTCGGACTAGCGGGAGTTTATGAGCAGTTCTTC. Encoded protein: CASSPVGLAGVYEQFF.

Note on this clone: This sample includes further DNA sequences coding for the same CDR3. The chain recombines TRBV6-5 with TRBJ2-3, with D possibly being TRBD2 (5 bases). This CDR3 has 15 residues. V was shortened by 3 bases and J by 0 bases, with 10 bases between the two germline ends. CDR1 MNHEY and CDR2 SVGAGI come from the germline V gene. CDR3 sequence: CASSYLRGSTDTQYF. DNA of the CDR3: TGTGCCAGCAGTTATTTGCGCGGGAGCACAGATACGCAGTATTTT.

CDR3 residues: CASSPAGGSNEKLFF. The CDR3 nucleotides read TGCGCCAGCAGCCCGGCCGGGGGATCTAATGAAAAACTGTTTTTT. This rearrangement joins TRBV4-1 to TRBJ1-4, with D possibly TRBD1 on 5 matching bases. The V gene's germline CDR1 is MGHRA and CDR2 YSYEKL. V lost 4 bases and J lost 3, with 12 bases in between. This CDR3 is built from 15 residues.

This chain links TRBV27 with TRBJ2-5; D is unclear. Deletions cut 6 bases from V and 9 bases from J, with 14 bases between. In germline, CDR1 is MNHEY, CDR2 SMNVEV (reference sequence). This CDR3 region has 12 residues. The CDR3 protein is CASRSLLGAQYF. The CDR3 region has the DNA TGTGCCAGCAGATCCCTTCTAGGAGCCCAGTACTTC.